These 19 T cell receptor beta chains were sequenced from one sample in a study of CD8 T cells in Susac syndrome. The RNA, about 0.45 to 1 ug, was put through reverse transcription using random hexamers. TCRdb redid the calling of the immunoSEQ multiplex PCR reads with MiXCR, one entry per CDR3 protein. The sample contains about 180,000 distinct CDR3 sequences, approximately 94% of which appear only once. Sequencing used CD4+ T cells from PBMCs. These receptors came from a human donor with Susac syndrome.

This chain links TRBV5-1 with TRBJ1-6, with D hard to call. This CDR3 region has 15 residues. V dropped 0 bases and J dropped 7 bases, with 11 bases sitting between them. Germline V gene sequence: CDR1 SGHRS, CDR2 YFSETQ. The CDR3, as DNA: TGCGCCAGCAGCTTGGAACAGACCCAAAATTCACCCCTCCACTTT. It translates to CASSLEQTQNSPLHF.

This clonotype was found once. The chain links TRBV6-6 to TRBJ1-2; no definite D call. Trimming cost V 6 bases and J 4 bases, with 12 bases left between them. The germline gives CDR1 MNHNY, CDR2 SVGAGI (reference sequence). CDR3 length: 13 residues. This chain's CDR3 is CASSPRGTYGYTF. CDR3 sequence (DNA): TGTGCCAGCAGCCCCCGAGGCACCTATGGCTACACCTTC.

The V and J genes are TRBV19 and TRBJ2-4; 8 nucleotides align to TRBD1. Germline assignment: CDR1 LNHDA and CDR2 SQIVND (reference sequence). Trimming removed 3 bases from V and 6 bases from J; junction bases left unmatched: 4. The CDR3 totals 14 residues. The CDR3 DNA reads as TGTGCCAGTAGTATCCCGGACAGGGTAAACATTCAGTACTTC. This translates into CASSIPDRVNIQYF.

The CDR3 sequence is CASSPRRGEVTQHF. The DNA of the CDR3 is TGTGCCAGCTCACCCCGCAGGGGGGAGGTAACCCAGCATTTT. The rearrangement uses TRBV18 and TRBJ1-5, with 7 bases lining up with TRBD1. Trimming at V came to 3 bases and at J to 11 bases, leaving 10 bases not matched to a gene. The CDR3 covers 14 residues. Germline V lookup: CDR1 KGHSH, CDR2 LQKENI.

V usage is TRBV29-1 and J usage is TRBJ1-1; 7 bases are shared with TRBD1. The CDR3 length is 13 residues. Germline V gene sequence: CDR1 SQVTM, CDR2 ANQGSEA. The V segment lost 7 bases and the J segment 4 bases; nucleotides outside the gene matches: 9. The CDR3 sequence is CSAIDQGGTEAFF. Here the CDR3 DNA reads TGCAGCGCGATTGATCAGGGGGGCACTGAAGCTTTCTTT.

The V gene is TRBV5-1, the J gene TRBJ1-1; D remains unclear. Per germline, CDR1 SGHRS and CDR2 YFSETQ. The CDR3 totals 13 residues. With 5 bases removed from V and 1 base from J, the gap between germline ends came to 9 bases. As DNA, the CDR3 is TGCGCCAGCAGTTGGAGACAGAACACTGAAGCTTTCTTT. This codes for CASSWRQNTEAFF.

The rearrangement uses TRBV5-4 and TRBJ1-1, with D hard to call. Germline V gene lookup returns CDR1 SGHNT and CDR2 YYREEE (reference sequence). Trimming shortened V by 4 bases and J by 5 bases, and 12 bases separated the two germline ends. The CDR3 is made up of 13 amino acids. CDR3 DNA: TGTGCCAGCAGCGCTCAGTCGGATACTGAAGCTTTCTTT. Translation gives CASSAQSDTEAFF.

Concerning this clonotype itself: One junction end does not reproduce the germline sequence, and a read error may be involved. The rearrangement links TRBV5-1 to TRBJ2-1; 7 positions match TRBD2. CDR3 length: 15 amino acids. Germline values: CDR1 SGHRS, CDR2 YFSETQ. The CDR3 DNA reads TGCGCCAGCAGGTTGGGAGGGACCGCAGAGGATGAGCAGTTCTTC. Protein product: CASRLGGTAEDEQFF.

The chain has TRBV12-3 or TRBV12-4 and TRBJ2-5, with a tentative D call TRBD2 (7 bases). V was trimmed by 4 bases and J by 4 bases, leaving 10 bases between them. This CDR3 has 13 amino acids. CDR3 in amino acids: CASSSAGAETQYF. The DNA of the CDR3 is TGTGCCAGCAGTTCCGCGGGGGCAGAGACCCAGTACTTC.

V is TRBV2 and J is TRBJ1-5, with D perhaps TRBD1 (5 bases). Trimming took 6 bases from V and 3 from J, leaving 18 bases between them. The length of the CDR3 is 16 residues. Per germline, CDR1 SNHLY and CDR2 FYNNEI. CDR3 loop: CASSGGNSRNNQPQHF. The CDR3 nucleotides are TGTGCCAGCAGCGGGGGAAACAGTAGGAACAATCAGCCCCAGCATTTT.

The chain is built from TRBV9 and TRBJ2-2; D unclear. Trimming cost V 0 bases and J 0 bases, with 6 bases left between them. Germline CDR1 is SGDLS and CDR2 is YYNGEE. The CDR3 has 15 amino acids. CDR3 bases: TGTGCCAGCAGCGTAGGATACTCGAACACCGGGGAGCTGTTTTTT. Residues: CASSVGYSNTGELFF.

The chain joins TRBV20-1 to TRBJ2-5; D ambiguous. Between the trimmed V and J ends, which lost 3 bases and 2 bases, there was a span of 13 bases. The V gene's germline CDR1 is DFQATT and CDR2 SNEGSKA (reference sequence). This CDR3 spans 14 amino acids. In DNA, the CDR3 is TGCAGTGCTAGTAAAGTGGCACCGCAAGAGACCCAGTACTTC. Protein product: CSASKVAPQETQYF.

DNA of the CDR3: TGTGCCAGCACCACGGGCGGGGACTACTTCCACTTT. This encodes CASTTGGDYFHF. This chain connects TRBV12-3 or TRBV12-4 to TRBJ1-6; tentative D call: TRBD1 (5 bases). Trimming shortened V by 7 bases and J by 17 bases, and 18 bases separated the two germline ends. The CDR3 contains 12 residues.

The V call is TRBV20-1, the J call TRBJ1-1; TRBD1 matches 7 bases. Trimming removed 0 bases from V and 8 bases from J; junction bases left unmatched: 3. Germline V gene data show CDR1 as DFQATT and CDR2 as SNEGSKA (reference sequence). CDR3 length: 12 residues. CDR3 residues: CSAREDRWEAFF. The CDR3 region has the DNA TGCAGTGCTAGAGAGGACAGGTGGGAAGCTTTCTTT.

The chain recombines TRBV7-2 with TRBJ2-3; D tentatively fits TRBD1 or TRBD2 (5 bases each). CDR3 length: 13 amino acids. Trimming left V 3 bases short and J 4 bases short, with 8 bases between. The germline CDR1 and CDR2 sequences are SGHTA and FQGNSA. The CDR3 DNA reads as TGTGCCAGCAGCTTTCTGGGGGCAGATACGCAGTATTTT. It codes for CASSFLGADTQYF.

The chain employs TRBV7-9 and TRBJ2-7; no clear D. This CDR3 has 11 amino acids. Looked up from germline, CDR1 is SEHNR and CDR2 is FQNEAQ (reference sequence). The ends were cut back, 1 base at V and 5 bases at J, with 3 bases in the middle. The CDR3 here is CASSLVHEQYF. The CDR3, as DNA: TGTGCCAGCAGCTTAGTTCACGAGCAGTACTTC. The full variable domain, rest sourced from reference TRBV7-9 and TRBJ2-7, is DTGVSQNPRHKITKRGQNVTFRCDPISEHNRLYWYRQTLGQGPEFLTYFQNEAQLEKSRLLSDRFSAERPKGSFSTLEIQRTEQGDSAMYLCASSLVHEQYFGPGTRLTVT.

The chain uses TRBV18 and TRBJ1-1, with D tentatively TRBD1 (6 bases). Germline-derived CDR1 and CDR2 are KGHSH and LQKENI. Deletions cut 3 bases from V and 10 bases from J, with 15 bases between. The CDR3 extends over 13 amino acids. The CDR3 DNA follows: TGTGCCAGCTCACCCCAGACAGGTGGGGGAGCTTTCTTT. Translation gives CASSPQTGGGAFF.

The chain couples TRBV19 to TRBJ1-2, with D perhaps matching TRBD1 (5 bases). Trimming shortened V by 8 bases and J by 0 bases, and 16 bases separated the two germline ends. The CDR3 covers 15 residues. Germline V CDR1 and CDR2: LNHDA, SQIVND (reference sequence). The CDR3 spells CASVGTGTANYGYTF. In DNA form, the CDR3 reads TGTGCCAGTGTCGGGACGGGGACCGCTAACTATGGCTACACCTTC. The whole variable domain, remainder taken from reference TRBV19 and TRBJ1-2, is DGGITQSPKYLFRKEGQNVTLSCEQNLNHDAMYWYRQDPGQGLRLIYYSQIVNDFQKGDIAEGYSVSREKKESFPLTVTSAQKNPTAFYLCASVGTGTANYGYTFGSGTRLTVV.

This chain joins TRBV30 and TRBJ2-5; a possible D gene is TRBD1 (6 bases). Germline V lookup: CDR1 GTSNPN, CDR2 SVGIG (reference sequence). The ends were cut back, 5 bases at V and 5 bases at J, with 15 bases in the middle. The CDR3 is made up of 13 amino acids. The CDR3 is CAWQATGTETQYF. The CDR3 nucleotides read TGTGCCTGGCAAGCTACAGGGACCGAGACCCAGTACTTC.